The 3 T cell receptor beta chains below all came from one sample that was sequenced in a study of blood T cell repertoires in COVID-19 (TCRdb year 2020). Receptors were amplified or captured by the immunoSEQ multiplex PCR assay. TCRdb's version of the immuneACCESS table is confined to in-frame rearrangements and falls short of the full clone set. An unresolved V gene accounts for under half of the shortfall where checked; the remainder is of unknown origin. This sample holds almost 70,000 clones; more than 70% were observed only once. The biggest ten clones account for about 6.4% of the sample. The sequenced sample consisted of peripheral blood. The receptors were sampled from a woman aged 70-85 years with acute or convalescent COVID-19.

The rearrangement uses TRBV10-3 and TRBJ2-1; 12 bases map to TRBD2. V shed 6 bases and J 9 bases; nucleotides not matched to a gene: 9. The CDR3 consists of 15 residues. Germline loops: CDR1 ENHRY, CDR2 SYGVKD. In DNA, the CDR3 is TGTGCCATCAGCCTAGCGGGGGGGCCAAGCGGTGAGCAGTTCTTC. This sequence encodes CAISLAGGPSGEQFF.

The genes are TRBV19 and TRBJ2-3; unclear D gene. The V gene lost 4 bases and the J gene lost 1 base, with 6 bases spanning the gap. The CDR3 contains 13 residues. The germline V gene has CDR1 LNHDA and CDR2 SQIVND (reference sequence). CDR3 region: CASSNPGTDTQYF. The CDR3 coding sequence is TGTGCCAGTAGTAATCCGGGCACAGATACGCAGTATTTT.

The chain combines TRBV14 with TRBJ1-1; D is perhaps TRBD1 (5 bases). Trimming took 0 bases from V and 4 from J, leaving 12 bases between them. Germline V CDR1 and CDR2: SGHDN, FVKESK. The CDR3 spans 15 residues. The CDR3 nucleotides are TGTGCCAGCAGCCAAGATCCGGGGGTAGGCACTGAAGCTTTCTTT. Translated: CASSQDPGVGTEAFF.